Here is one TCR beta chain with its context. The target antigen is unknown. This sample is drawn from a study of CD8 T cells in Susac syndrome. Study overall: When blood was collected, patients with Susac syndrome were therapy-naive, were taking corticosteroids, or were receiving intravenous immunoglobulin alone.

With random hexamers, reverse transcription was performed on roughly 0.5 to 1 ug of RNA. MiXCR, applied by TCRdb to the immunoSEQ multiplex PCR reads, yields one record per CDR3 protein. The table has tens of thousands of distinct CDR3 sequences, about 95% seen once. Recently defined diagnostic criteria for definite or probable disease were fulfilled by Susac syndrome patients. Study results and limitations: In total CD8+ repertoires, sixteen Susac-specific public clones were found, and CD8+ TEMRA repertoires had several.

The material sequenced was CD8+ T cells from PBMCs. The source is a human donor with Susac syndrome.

The CDR3 loop reads CASSLRGTTYGGELFF. CDR3 in DNA: TGTGCCAGCAGTCTCCGGGGGACTACTTACGGCGGGGAGCTGTTTTTT. The rearrangement links TRBV28 to TRBJ2-2; TRBD2 aligns across 7 bases. In germline, CDR1 is MDHEN, CDR2 SYDVKM. CDR3 length equals 16 residues. Trimming cost V 5 bases and J 7 bases; bases outside gene matches: 13.